The rows below give T cell receptor beta chains drawn from one sample of a study of persistence of HIV-infected CD4 T cells. Some clones are missing from TCRdb's copy, which holds only in-frame ones; the method was immunoSEQ multiplex PCR. The table shows tens of thousands of clones, with around 90% occurring only once. These TCRs' antigens remain unknown. Sequenced here: CD4+ T cells sorted from PBMCs after roughly 19-hour stimulation, sampled from a patient who received antiretroviral therapy. The source is an adult woman with HIV who was CMV-seropositive. Each CDR3 is given with its conserved first and last residue.

J,V,CDR3
TRBJ1-2,TRBV4-1,CASSQRPQGGGYTF
TRBJ1-1,TRBV6-1,CASSEEDRVWTEAFF
TRBJ2-7,TRBV27,CASSSIGTPAGTRYEQYF
TRBJ1-6,TRBV6-4,CASSDGQGRNSPLHF
TRBJ2-2,TRBV15,CATSRTKQGTGELFF
TRBJ2-3,TRBV7-8,CATTPREGASDTQYF
TRBJ1-6,TRBV28,CASSLNWDKYSPLHF
TRBJ2-3,TRBV5-6,CASSFRTSRADTQYF
TRBJ1-5,TRBV9,CASSVGQGGGQPQHF
TRBJ2-1,TRBV27,CASSLSFSGSHNEQFF
TRBJ2-7,TRBV19,CASSIASGTGETYFEQYF
TRBJ2-5,TRBV6-5,CASRYRGPETQYF
TRBJ1-1,TRBV28,CASSSGHTEAFF
TRBJ1-5,TRBV18,CASSPGLNQPQHF
TRBJ1-4,TRBV28,CASSLLGQGSEKLFF
TRBJ2-7,TRBV22-1,CPGSARAPQGYEQYF
TRBJ2-7,TRBV25-1,CASSEATSGSYEQYF
TRBJ2-5,TRBV15,CATSRERAPETQYF
TRBJ2-5,TRBV2,CASGEGGGRKETQYF
TRBJ1-5,TRBV5-6,CASSLAGNQPQHF
TRBJ1-3,TRBV28,CATLRQGGSGNTIYF
TRBJ1-2,TRBV7-9,CASSSGQVYGYTF
TRBJ1-1,TRBV28,CASSLRRTEAFF
TRBJ1-6,TRBV28,CASRPTGYSYNSPLHF
TRBJ2-3,TRBV7-9,CASSSAGAADTQYF
TRBJ1-2,TRBV4-3,CASSQDPAANYGYTF
TRBJ1-6,TRBV9,CASGQGYNSPLHF
TRBJ2-5,TRBV11-3,CASSSPFTRVETQYF
TRBJ1-2,TRBV18,CASSVGQGRPYGYTF
TRBJ2-7,TRBV15,CATSSHRTGRREQYF
TRBJ1-5,TRBV19,CASSDRRNQPQHF
TRBJ1-1,TRBV29-1,CSVGPSGGGGSNTEAFF
TRBJ2-7,TRBV10-3,CAISPPRDSSYEQYF
TRBJ1-4,TRBV5-1,CARDGGVNEKLFF
TRBJ2-3,TRBV7-8,CASSSPLAGGRGDTQYF
TRBJ2-2,TRBV5-5,CASSGSGADTGELFF
TRBJ1-1,TRBV3-1/TRBV3-2,CASSRKGNTEAFF